The 13 T cell receptor beta chains listed next were all sequenced from one sample in a study of T cells in Graves' hyperthyroidism and ophthalmopathy. The CDR3 regions of TCR beta were amplified from RNA transcripts. The HTBI primer set served for first-round RT-PCR of the TCR CDR3. MiXCR, run by TCRdb on the multiplex PCR reads, gives a single entry per CDR3 protein. The profile covers approximately 560,000 distinct CDR3 sequences, with about a sixth appearing a single time and less than 9.5% taken by the ten largest. Sequencing input: blood. The source is a woman aged 30 to 39 with Graves' hyperthyroidism.

This clonotype was detected a few times. This sequence joins TRBV20-1 and TRBJ1-5; D is uncertain. Trimming removed 2 bases at V and 11 bases at J, with 13 bases between. The CDR3 is 12 amino acids. CDR1 is DFQATT, CDR2 SNEGSKA, per germline (reference sequence). The CDR3 DNA sequence: TGCAGTGCTAGAATTGGGCTTTGGTCCCAGCATTTT. Translated: CSARIGLWSQHF.

This clonotype was detected many times. V gene TRBV12-3 or TRBV12-4 combines with J gene TRBJ1-1, with 9 nucleotides matching TRBD1. The V segment lost 6 bases and the J segment 4 bases; nucleotides outside the gene matches: 9. The CDR3 totals 15 residues. The CDR3 here is CASRRTGAMGTEAFF. The CDR3 nucleotides read TGTGCCAGCAGGCGGACAGGGGCAATGGGCACTGAAGCTTTCTTT.

The chain carries TRBV2 and TRBJ2-3; 10 nucleotides match TRBD2. The CDR3 sequence is 14 residues long. CDR1 and CDR2 from the germline V gene are SNHLY and FYNNEI. The junction had 5 bases not matched to a gene; V was cut back by 8 bases and J by 3 bases. CDR3 protein: CASWASGSTDTQYF. The DNA of the CDR3 is TGTGCCAGCTGGGCTAGCGGGAGTACAGATACGCAGTATTTT.

The sample holds many counts of this clonotype. CDR3 in DNA: TGTGCCAGCCGGGTGGGGGCTTCAACTTTCTTT. Its translation: CASRVGASTFF. The chain joins TRBV11-2 to TRBJ1-1; tentatively, D is TRBD1 (6 bases). CDR1 is SGHAT and CDR2 is FQNNGV in the germline V gene. V was shortened by 8 bases and J by 12 bases, with 16 bases between the two germline ends. The CDR3 has 11 amino acids.

This clonotype has only a few counts. The V call is TRBV5-1, the J call TRBJ2-1, with 12 bases aligning to TRBD2. The trim removed 0 bases at V and 8 bases at J, leaving 12 bases unmatched. The CDR3 sequence is 18 residues long. Germline CDR1 SGHRS, CDR2 YFSETQ. CDR3 sequence: CASSLGLAGGPLWDEQFF. The CDR3 DNA sequence: TGCGCCAGCAGCTTGGGGCTAGCGGGAGGGCCTCTATGGGATGAGCAGTTCTTC.

This clonotype has just a few counts. The chain couples TRBV20-1 to TRBJ2-7, with D possibly TRBD2 on 6 matching bases. CDR1 DFQATT and CDR2 SNEGSKA come from the germline V gene (reference sequence). This CDR3 region has 13 residues. Trimming removed 6 bases from V and 1 base from J, with 13 bases in between. The CDR3 DNA sequence: TGCAGTGCCCCCCGCCGGGAGTCCTACGAGCAGTACTTC. Translating it yields CSAPRRESYEQYF.

This clonotype was found many times. CDR3 sequence: CASSLDPSGNEQFF. The CDR3 bases are TGTGCCAGCAGCTTAGATCCTAGCGGCAATGAGCAGTTCTTC. V and J are TRBV11-2 and TRBJ2-1; 7 nucleotides match TRBD2. V shed 0 bases and J 6 bases; nucleotides not matched to a gene: 2. From germline, CDR1 is SGHAT and CDR2 FQNNGV. The CDR3 runs to 14 residues. The full variable domain, in which reference TRBV11-2 and TRBJ2-1 provide the parts outside the CDR3, is EAGVAQSPRYKIIEKRQSVAFWCNPISGHATLYWYQQILGQGPKLLIQFQNNGVVDDSQLPKDRFSAERLKGVDSTLKIQPAKLEDSAVYLCASSLDPSGNEQFFGPGTRLTVL.

This clonotype appeared many times. This sequence joins TRBV2 and TRBJ2-1, with D possibly being TRBD1 (5 bases). Germline CDR1 SNHLY, CDR2 FYNNEI. Trimming left V 6 bases short and J 8 bases short, with 14 bases between. The CDR3 runs to 13 residues. CDR3 protein: CASRHGHTHEQFF. The CDR3 nucleotides are TGTGCCAGCAGACACGGACACACTCATGAGCAGTTCTTC.

The rearrangement uses TRBV5-6 and TRBJ2-3; TRBD1 matches 8 bases. The CDR3 is 16 residues long. The V segment lost 2 bases and the J segment 0 bases; nucleotides outside the gene matches: 5. CDR1 and CDR2 from the germline V gene are SGHDT and YYEEEE. For the CDR3, the DNA is TGTGCCAGCAGCTTCCCGGGGGACAGGAGCACAGATACGCAGTATTTT. Its translation: CASSFPGDRSTDTQYF.

This clonotype has at least ten counts. The chain employs TRBV12-3 or TRBV12-4 and TRBJ2-7, with D hard to call. V shed 4 bases and J shed 1 base, with 11 bases lying between them. This CDR3 is 14 amino acids long. The CDR3 reads CASSSHRRSYEQYF. Here the CDR3 DNA reads TGTGCCAGCAGTTCACACCGACGGTCCTACGAGCAGTACTTC.

Here the CDR3 reads CSVARGTSGSQETQYF. The DNA for the CDR3 is TGCAGCGTTGCCCGAGGGACTAGCGGGTCCCAAGAGACCCAGTACTTC. The V gene is TRBV29-1, the J gene TRBJ2-5; 12 bases are a match to TRBD2. V lost 4 bases, J lost 1 base, and 7 bases stayed unmatched. There are 16 residues in the CDR3. Germline loops: CDR1 SQVTM, CDR2 ANQGSEA.

This clonotype was detected many times. The gene calls are TRBV4-1 and TRBJ2-5; D remains unclear. The CDR3 length is 13 residues. Germline-derived CDR1 and CDR2 are MGHRA and YSYEKL. Trimming cost V 4 bases and J 3 bases, with 9 bases left between them. CDR3 nucleotide sequence: TGCGCCAGCAGCCTTCCTGGGAAAGAGACCCAGTACTTC. As protein: CASSLPGKETQYF.

In regard to this clonotype: Germline is not matched at one junction end, which may reflect a read error. The rearrangement joins TRBV4-1 to TRBJ2-7; 10 bases map to TRBD2. The germline V gene encodes CDR1 MGHRA and CDR2 YSYEKL. CDR3 size: 15 residues. The CDR3 is CASSQTGTSDAEKYF. The CDR3 nucleotides read TGCGCCAGCAGCCAGACCGGGACTAGCGATGCCGAGAAGTACTTC.